This TCR beta chain was recovered during a study of T-cell memory formation after mild COVID-19. Each CDR3 protein is one row after TCRdb ran MiXCR on the 5' RACE reads. The repertoire holds over 350,000 distinct CDR3 sequences, roughly 26% seen once, with roughly 8.9% in the top ten. The sequencing input was PBMCs or a T cell subset sorted from them (not recorded which). The receptor's source is an adult woman who had mild COVID-19 (a few samples of this study predate the infection). Cell type and time point are not known.

CDR3 region: CASSWGQGGRTEAFF. The CDR3 DNA reads as TGCGCCAGCAGCTGGGGACAGGGAGGGAGAACTGAAGCTTTCTTT. The V gene is TRBV5-1, the J gene TRBJ1-1; 9 bases align to TRBD1. Germline V gene sequence: CDR1 SGHRS, CDR2 YFSETQ. J gave up 5 bases and V 3 bases, and 8 bases lay outside the gene matches. The CDR3 loop spans 15 amino acids.